This TCR beta chain was identified in a study of blood T cell repertoires in COVID-19 (dated by TCRdb to 2019 to 2021). About the investigation overall: Samples covering the acute and convalescent phases of COVID-19 were provided by collaborators in the United States, Italy and Spain. Sample metadata almost always included a de-identified subject ID, COVID-19 status, age in years and sex. Samples were obtained from the ongoing ImmuneRACE study (first 160 participants) and from over a thousand subjects provided by 6 global collaborators. Deeply sampled blood TCRbeta repertoires from subjects exposed to, actively infected with, or recovered from COVID-19 were included in the dataset. The material from the prospective study consisted of cDNA or gDNA derived from T cells, B-cell-depleted T cells, or PBMCs. The repertoires were made available in a free public database intended to serve as a resource for research on the immune response to SARS-CoV-2. Where available, HLA class I and class II types were taken from metadata supplied by the sample provider and were not determined by assay-based typing. General study outcomes and caveats: The quantity of clinical and demographic metadata differed by source and by participant and was supplied without curation.

On this clone: What antigen it recognizes has not been identified. No much larger clone is present one base from it, and per-base qualities are unavailable.

The collaborating institutions used their own protocols to collect whole blood in K2EDTA tubes. Collaborator samples were shipped for TCRbeta analysis as frozen whole blood, isolated PBMCs, or DNA extracted from either sample type. The immunoSEQ Assay, a bias-controlled multiplex PCR, was used to amplify TCRbeta CDR3 regions from genomic DNA. Per the source publication's procedure: Nucleated cell counts per sample were estimated from amplification of reference gene primers within the assay. To quantify the absolute abundance of each unique TCRbeta CDR3 rearrangement, sequence reads were collapsed and filtered. For each sample, productive Simpson clonality was calculated as the square root of Simpson's diversity index over productive rearrangements. TCRdb re-hosts the immuneACCESS table, in-frame sequences only. Its copies lack some clones; in the studies checked, an unresolved V gene accounts for under half of them, and the cause for the rest is not known. V and J calls and clone size come straight from that table; D and trimming were deduced from the DNA. The sample records roughly 200,000 clones, around 86% of which are singletons. Of the sample, 6.7% falls within the top ten clones.

The specimen sequenced was peripheral blood. The receptor comes from a man aged 35-49 years with acute or convalescent COVID-19.

This receptor carries the CDR3 CASSWGEIQGITF. The nucleotide sequence is TGCGCCAGCAGCTGGGGTGAGATACAGGGAATCACCTTC. The rearranged chain carries TRBV5-1 and TRBJ1-2, and possibly TRBD1, on 6 matching bases. The CDR3 measures 13 amino acids from cysteine to phenylalanine. Kept here is only the CDR3 DNA, which spans 39 bases and is read in frame from base 1. The germline ends are 19 bases apart after V is trimmed by 3 bases and J by 13 bases. CDR1 SGHRS and CDR2 YFSETQ are derived from the germline V gene.